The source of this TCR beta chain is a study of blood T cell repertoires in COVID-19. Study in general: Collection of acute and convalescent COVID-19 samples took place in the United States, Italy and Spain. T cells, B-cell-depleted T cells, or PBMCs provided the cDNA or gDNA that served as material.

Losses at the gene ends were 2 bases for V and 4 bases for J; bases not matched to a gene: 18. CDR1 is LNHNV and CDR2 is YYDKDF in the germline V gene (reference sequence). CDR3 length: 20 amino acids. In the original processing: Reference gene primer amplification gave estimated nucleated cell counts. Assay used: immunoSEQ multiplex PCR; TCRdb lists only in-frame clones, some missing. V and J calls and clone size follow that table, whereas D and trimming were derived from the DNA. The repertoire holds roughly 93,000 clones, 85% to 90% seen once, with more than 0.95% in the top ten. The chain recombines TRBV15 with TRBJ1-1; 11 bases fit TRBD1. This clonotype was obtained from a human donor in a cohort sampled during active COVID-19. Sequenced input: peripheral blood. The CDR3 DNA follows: TGTGCCACCAGCAGACCCCTGGGACAGGGGGGAAATAAGGTCGGCACTGAAGCTTTCTTT. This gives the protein CATSRPLGQGGNKVGTEAFF.